This T cell receptor (beta chain) was recorded in a study of T-cell reconstitution after alpha-beta-depleted transplantation in children. CDR3 length: 14 residues. V lost 5 bases and J 1 base, leaving 12 bases between the germline ends. Germline V lookup: CDR1 MNHEY, CDR2 SMNVEV (reference sequence). Library preparation (for TCRbeta) was performed with unique molecular identifiers. MiXCR, applied by TCRdb to the PCR reads, yields one record per CDR3 protein. Of about 540,000 distinct CDR3 sequences in the sample, around 20% were seen once. The TCR originated in a human donor who donated a stem cell graft to a child with acute lymphoblastic leukemia. Sequencing was performed on PBMCs from the stem cell graft donor, taken from the stem cell graft. The chain joins TRBV27 to TRBJ2-7, with D unclear. CDR3 amino acids: CASSPHRVSYEQYF. DNA of the CDR3: TGTGCCAGCAGTCCCCATCGGGTTTCCTACGAGCAGTACTTC.